This TCR beta chain stems from a study of T cell clusters in autoimmune cytopenias. One tube held mixed TRB-A and TRB-B primer pools for touch-down PCR. TCRdb reanalyzed the multiplex PCR reads and collapses them to one entry per CDR3 protein, without DNA. The sample shows some 4,000 distinct CDR3 sequences, and roughly 14% sits with its ten largest clones. Each sample's input was approximately 0.25 ug genomic DNA, some 40,000 genome equivalents. Study outcomes and limitations: Healthy donors had around 3.1-fold more exclusive TRB clusters than active autoimmune hepatitis patients.

Notes on this clonotype: Its antigen is not known.

Germline V CDR1 and CDR2: SGHRS, YFSETQ. This CDR3 region has 15 residues. These data were likewise used in another study, on T cell repertoires in aging, cancer and after chemotherapy.

The sequence derives from a human donor in good health. This chain connects TRBV5-1 to TRBJ1-6. Sequenced material: peripheral blood. The CDR3 spells CASSRTADNNSPLHF.